This TCR beta chain was sequenced during a study of shared clonotypes between healthy human individuals. Per germline, CDR1 SGHRS and CDR2 YFSETQ. The CDR3 covers 12 residues. The V end lost 1 base, the J end lost 3 bases, and 4 bases lay between the germline ends. It was at deep level that the assay was run. Assay used: immunoSEQ multiplex PCR; TCRdb lists only in-frame clones, some missing. The repertoire holds about 380,000 clones, with 95% to 97% as singletons. Sequenced material: memory CD8+ T cells sorted from blood. Subset described: CD45RO+ cells pooled with CCR7-negative TemRA cells. The chain links TRBV5-1 to TRBJ1-2; D unclear. This clonotype was obtained from a man between 25 and 39 years old in good health. In DNA form, the CDR3 reads TGCGCCAGCAGCTTGTTCCACTATGGCTACACCTTC. Translating gives CASSLFHYGYTF.